The 20 T cell receptor beta chains presented below share a single source sample, sequenced in a study of CD8 T cells in Susac syndrome. The authors reverse transcribed roughly 0.5 to 1 ug RNA with random hexamers. MiXCR, run by TCRdb on the immunoSEQ multiplex PCR reads, gives a single entry per CDR3 protein. There are around 170,000 distinct CDR3 sequences in the sample; about 95% occur only once, and approximately 0.16% lies in the top ten. The source material was CD8+ T cells from PBMCs. The source is a human donor with Susac syndrome.

J is TRBJ2-3 and V is TRBV20-1, with 12 bases aligning to TRBD2. The CDR3 has 15 amino acids. Germline CDR1 reads DFQATT; CDR2 reads SNEGSKA (reference sequence). V lost 3 bases and J lost 5; bases outside the gene matches: 6. In DNA form, the CDR3 reads TGCAGTGCTAGTCTAGCGGGAGGGCCAGGAGATACGCAGTATTTT. It yields the protein CSASLAGGPGDTQYF.

V is TRBV30 and J is TRBJ1-6, with a weak D call TRBD1 (5 bases). The CDR3 sequence is 15 residues long. The germline V gene has CDR1 GTSNPN and CDR2 SVGIG (reference sequence). V lost 2 bases and J 9 bases, leaving 17 bases between the germline ends. The CDR3 bases are TGTGCCTGGAGTCCCACGGGGGGAATTAGTTCACCCCTCCACTTT. It is translated as CAWSPTGGISSPLHF.

The chain carries TRBV20-1 and TRBJ2-7, with TRBD2 matching 9 bases. CDR3 size: 16 residues. The junction had 13 bases not matched to a gene; V was cut back by 5 bases and J by 2 bases. The germline V gene encodes CDR1 DFQATT and CDR2 SNEGSKA (reference sequence). The CDR3 reads CSADTLSSGVTYEQYF. DNA for the CDR3: TGCAGTGCTGACACCCTATCTAGCGGGGTAACCTACGAGCAGTACTTC.

CDR3 in DNA: TGTGCCAGCAGTCTGGACAAGTACACCGGGGAGCTGTTTTTT. Its translation is CASSLDKYTGELFF. This sequence joins TRBV5-5 and TRBJ2-2; D is possibly TRBD1 (5 bases). CDR3 size: 14 residues. The germline V and J ends were trimmed by 5 bases and 3 bases, with 11 bases remaining between them. CDR1 is SGHKS and CDR2 is YYEKEE in the germline V gene (reference sequence).

The chain couples TRBV19 to TRBJ1-6; D gene unclear. Trimming cost V 5 bases and J 7 bases, with 6 bases left between them. In germline, CDR1 is LNHDA, CDR2 SQIVND (reference sequence). The CDR3 has 12 residues. CDR3 region: CASSVGNSPLHF. The CDR3 DNA reads TGTGCCAGTAGTGTCGGAAATTCACCCCTCCACTTT.

This clonotype showed up just once. V usage is TRBV29-1 and J usage is TRBJ1-1; 7 bases line up with TRBD1. This CDR3 is built from 15 residues. Germline trimming cut 2 bases from V and 1 base from J; bases unmatched to any gene: 7. Per germline, CDR1 SQVTM and CDR2 ANQGSEA. CDR3 nucleotide sequence: TGCAGCGTTGAAAGTAGGGGGCGCGAGAACACTGAAGCTTTCTTT. Protein product: CSVESRGRENTEAFF. Together with reference TRBV29-1 and TRBJ1-1, the CDR3 gives the full variable domain: SAVISQKPSRDICQRGTSLTIQCQVDSQVTMMFWYRQQPGQSLTLIATANQGSEATYESGFVIDKFPISRPNLTFSTLTVSNMSPEDSSIYLCSVESRGRENTEAFFGQGTRLTVV.

The chain couples TRBV27 to TRBJ1-6; D is uncertain. V lost 8 bases and J lost 0, with 20 bases in between. The CDR3 consists of 18 residues. Germline CDR1 is MNHEY and CDR2 is SMNVEV (reference sequence). CDR3 protein: CASAPGGPLSSYNSPLHF. The CDR3 nucleotides are TGTGCCAGCGCCCCTGGAGGCCCGCTGAGCTCCTATAATTCACCCCTCCACTTT.

The chain is built from TRBV4-1 and TRBJ2-7; 7 bases fit TRBD2. The CDR3 spans 13 residues. Germline values: CDR1 MGHRA, CDR2 YSYEKL. The V and J ends lost 4 bases and 6 bases, in that order; junction bases with no gene match: 6. The CDR3 region is CASSRGLDSEQYF. The CDR3 DNA is TGCGCCAGCAGCCGAGGACTAGATAGCGAGCAGTACTTC.

Only one count was recorded for this clonotype. J is TRBJ1-5 and V is TRBV9; possible D gene TRBD1, 6 bases. CDR1 SGDLS and CDR2 YYNGEE come from the germline V gene. CDR3 length: 14 residues. V was clipped by 2 bases and J by 2 bases, with 8 bases between them. CDR3 loop: CASSVAGGNQPQHF. The CDR3 nucleotides are TGTGCCAGCAGCGTGGCAGGGGGCAATCAGCCCCAGCATTTT. The full variable domain, rest sourced from reference TRBV9 and TRBJ1-5, is DSGVTQTPKHLITATGQRVTLRCSPRSGDLSVYWYQQSLDQGLQFLIQYYNGEERAKGNILERFSAQQFPDLHSELNLSSLELGDSALYFCASSVAGGNQPQHFGDGTRLSIL.

The chain combines TRBV27 with TRBJ2-7, with D uncertain. Per germline, CDR1 MNHEY and CDR2 SMNVEV (reference sequence). CDR3 size: 13 residues. The V end was cut by 4 bases, the J end by 6 bases, with 13 bases between. CDR3 region: CASSSGVSAEQYF. The CDR3 nucleotides are TGTGCCAGCAGTTCCGGTGTGTCGGCCGAGCAGTACTTC.

This clonotype appeared once. The rearrangement joins TRBV5-1 to TRBJ2-1; a possible D gene is TRBD2 (5 bases). Germline V gene lookup returns CDR1 SGHRS and CDR2 YFSETQ. This CDR3 spans 15 amino acids. Between the trimmed V and J ends, which lost 4 bases and 4 bases, there was a span of 15 bases. The CDR3 reads CASSLESGSYNEQFF. The CDR3 DNA sequence: TGCGCCAGCAGCCTAGAAAGCGGCTCGTACAATGAGCAGTTCTTC.

J is TRBJ2-7 and V is TRBV12-3 or TRBV12-4; 8 nucleotides match TRBD1. The CDR3 totals 15 residues. V was pared by 4 bases and J by 3 bases, with 8 bases of the junction left unmatched. The CDR3 sequence is CASSSPGQGIYEQYF. In nucleotides, the CDR3 is TGTGCCAGCAGTTCTCCAGGACAGGGCATCTACGAGCAGTACTTC.

CDR3 in DNA: TGTGCCAGTAGTATACGGGACAGGGGGCCGTGGCAAGAGACCCAGTACTTC. It translates to CASSIRDRGPWQETQYF. V is TRBV19 and J is TRBJ2-5; TRBD1 matches 12 bases. CDR1 LNHDA and CDR2 SQIVND come from the germline V gene (reference sequence). There are 17 residues in the CDR3. The junction had 6 bases not matched to a gene; V was cut back by 2 bases and J by 2 bases.

In this sample, this clonotype turned up once. J is TRBJ2-1 and V is TRBV7-9, with 11 bases lining up with TRBD1. V gave up 5 bases and J gave up 7 bases; unmatched junction bases: 7. Germline lookup yields CDR1 SEHNR and CDR2 FQNEAQ (reference sequence). The CDR3 runs to 15 residues. CDR3 DNA: TGTGCCAGCAGCGCACCCGGGACAGGGGGGAATGAGCAGTTCTTC. The encoded protein is CASSAPGTGGNEQFF.

This chain uses TRBV6-6 with TRBJ1-3; no clear D gene. The CDR3 has 15 residues. Trimming took 6 bases from V and 0 from J, leaving 12 bases between them. The germline CDR1 and CDR2 sequences are MNHNY and SVGAGI (reference sequence). CDR3 region: CASRPGLSSGNTIYF. DNA for the CDR3: TGTGCCAGCAGGCCGGGTCTTAGCTCTGGAAACACCATATATTTT.

This chain's CDR3 is CSAGRGSGGTDTQYF. For the CDR3, the DNA is TGCAGTGCAGGCAGGGGTTCAGGGGGCACAGATACGCAGTATTTT. This sequence joins TRBV20-1 and TRBJ2-3; a weak D match, TRBD1 (6 bases). The CDR3 spans 15 residues. CDR1 and CDR2 (germline): DFQATT, SNEGSKA (reference sequence). V was pared by 6 bases and J by 1 base, with 17 bases between.

The chain combines TRBV13 with TRBJ2-1; 11 bases match TRBD1. Germline V CDR1 and CDR2: PRHDT, FYEKMQ (reference sequence). The CDR3 covers 15 residues. Losses at the gene ends were 3 bases for V and 8 bases for J; bases not matched to a gene: 6. The CDR3 bases are TGTGCCAGCAGCTTGGACAGGGGGCGAGTTTATGAGCAGTTCTTC. It is translated as CASSLDRGRVYEQFF.

The chain carries TRBV5-1 and TRBJ2-7, with 7 bases that match TRBD2. Germline V gene sequence: CDR1 SGHRS, CDR2 YFSETQ. The ends lost 0 bases at V and 5 bases at J; junction bases unmatched: 5. The CDR3 length is 14 residues. The chain's CDR3 is CASSLDAGANEQYF. The CDR3 DNA is TGCGCCAGCAGCTTGGACGCGGGAGCTAACGAGCAGTACTTC.

The gene calls are TRBV11-2 and TRBJ2-3; D not certain. V gave up 5 bases and J gave up 2 bases, with 8 bases separating them. CDR1 and CDR2 from the germline V gene are SGHAT and FQNNGV. This CDR3 has 13 residues. The CDR3 region has the DNA TGTGCCAGCAGCGAGATCGCCACAGATACGCAGTATTTT. Its protein product is CASSEIATDTQYF.

V usage is TRBV7-9 and J usage is TRBJ2-7; D is perhaps TRBD1 or TRBD2 (5 bases each). CDR1 is SEHNR, CDR2 FQNEAQ, per germline (reference sequence). V was cut by 5 bases and J by 3 bases, with 20 bases left in between. This CDR3 is built from 16 residues. CDR3 sequence (DNA): TGTGCCAGCAGCCGCCTAGGGACGGAGCGTTACTACGAGCAGTACTTC. Its protein is CASSRLGTERYYEQYF.